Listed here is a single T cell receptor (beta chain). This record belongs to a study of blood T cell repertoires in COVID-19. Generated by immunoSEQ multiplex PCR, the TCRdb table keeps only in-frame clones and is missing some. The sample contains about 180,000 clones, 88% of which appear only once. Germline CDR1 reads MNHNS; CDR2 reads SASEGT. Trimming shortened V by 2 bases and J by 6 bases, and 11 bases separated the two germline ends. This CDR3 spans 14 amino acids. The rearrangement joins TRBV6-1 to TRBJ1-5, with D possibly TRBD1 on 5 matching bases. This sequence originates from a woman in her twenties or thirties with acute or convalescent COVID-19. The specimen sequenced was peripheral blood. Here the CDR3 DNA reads TGTGCCAGCAGTGAATGGGGCGCCGGTCAGCCCCAGCATTTT. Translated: CASSEWGAGQPQHF.